Listed below are T cell receptor beta chains from one sample, sequenced in a study of blood T cells in healthy people across ages. TCRdb used MiXCR to reprocess the 5' RACE reads, holding one entry per CDR3 protein. The table includes about 780,000 distinct CDR3 sequences, 62% detected once. Sequenced: blood. The receptors come from a man aged 30-40 years in good health. Each CDR3 is given with its conserved first and last residue. A D gene is named only where the DNA matches it firmly. Clone size is not always given. Where it is, it says once, few, many or a class for expanded clones.

J,size,V,D,DNA,CDR3
TRBJ2-5,-,TRBV20-1,-,TGCAGTGCTCACCAAACGGGGGTGGAGACCCAGTACTTC,CSAHQTGVETQYF
TRBJ2-3,-,TRBV29-1,-,TGCAGCGTGGGCCCGCTGGCCCCAGATACGCAGTATTTT,CSVGPLAPDTQYF
TRBJ2-7,-,TRBV11-2,-,TGTGCCGGCAGCTTAACGGGGTATACAGGTTGGAAATCCGAGCAGTACTTC,CAGSLTGYTGWKSEQYF
TRBJ2-1,-,TRBV12-3/TRBV12-4,-,TGTGCCAGCAGTTTCAGACAGCCAAGCCTCTACAATGAGCAGTTCTTC,CASSFRQPSLYNEQFF
TRBJ2-5,-,TRBV28,TRBD2,TGTGCCAGCACCTTAGGCATTAGCGGGGGGGCCGGTGAGACCCAGTACTTC,CASTLGISGGAGETQYF
TRBJ1-2,-,TRBV5-4,-,TGTGCCAGCAGCCCCCCACAGGGATTCGGCTATGGCTACACCTTC,CASSPPQGFGYGYTF
TRBJ2-1,-,TRBV6-1,TRBD1,TGTGCCAGCAGTGAGACGACAGGGAGCTCCTACAATGAGCAGTTCTTC,CASSETTGSSYNEQFF
TRBJ2-7,-,TRBV12-3/TRBV12-4,TRBD2,TGTGCCAGCACTCCCGTGGGGGGGTACGAGCAGTACTTC,CASTPVGGYEQYF
TRBJ1-2,-,TRBV12-3/TRBV12-4,TRBD1,TGTGCCAGCAGTTTTTCAGGGGGTGGCTACACCTTC,CASSFSGGGYTF
TRBJ2-7,-,TRBV9,-,TGTGCCAGCAGCTGGGACACCGGAGGCTCCTACGAGCAGTACTTC,CASSWDTGGSYEQYF
TRBJ2-7,-,TRBV5-6,TRBD1,TGTGCCAGCAGCTTGCCACAGGGGCCCTACGAGCAGTACTTC,CASSLPQGPYEQYF
TRBJ2-1,-,TRBV24-1,-,TGTGCCACCAGTGATTTGGGGGCAAGGCCGGAGCAGTTCTTC,CATSDLGARPEQFF
TRBJ2-5,-,TRBV9,TRBD1,TGTGCCAGCAGCGCCTCCGGGACAGCTCAAGAGACCCAGTACTTC,CASSASGTAQETQYF
TRBJ2-1,-,TRBV3-1,TRBD2,TGTGCCAGCAGCCAAGTTTGGGGACTAGGGGGTGAAAAGCAGTTCTTC,CASSQVWGLGGEKQFF
TRBJ1-1,few,TRBV7-2,TRBD1,TGTGCCAGCAGCTCCCTCCCGGGACAGTCGTCCACTGAAGCTTTCTTT,CASSSLPGQSSTEAFF
TRBJ1-2,once,TRBV6-5,TRBD1,TGTGCCAGCAACATCGGGACAGGGCCAGCTGGCTACACCTTC,CASNIGTGPAGYTF
TRBJ2-6,-,TRBV11-1,-,TGTGCCAGCACCCCTTCCTTGGCCGCTGGGGCCAACGTCCTGACTTTC,CASTPSLAAGANVLTF
TRBJ1-5,few,TRBV27,-,TGTGCCAGCAGTTTATTTGGCAGCAGCAATCAGCCCCAGCATTTT,CASSLFGSSNQPQHF
TRBJ2-2,-,TRBV29-1,-,TGCAGCGTCAGGGATGTAGCCGGGGAGCTGTTTTTT,CSVRDVAGELFF
TRBJ1-2,-,TRBV7-9,TRBD1,TGTGCCAGCAGCGCCGGGGACAGGGACGTCTATGGCTACACCTTC,CASSAGDRDVYGYTF
TRBJ2-6,-,TRBV15,-,TGTGCCACCAGCAGAGTAGGGGGCTCTGGGGCCAACGTCCTGACTTTC,CATSRVGGSGANVLTF
TRBJ1-1,-,TRBV6-1,TRBD1,TGTGCCAGCAGGAGGGACAGGGACGCTTTCTTT,CASRRDRDAFF
TRBJ2-7,-,TRBV24-1,-,TGTGCCACCAGTCCAAGGGGCTACGAGCAGTACTTC,CATSPRGYEQYF
TRBJ2-2,-,TRBV29-1,TRBD2,TGCAGCGTGACAAGCGGGGGGAACACCGGGGAGCTGTTTTTT,CSVTSGGNTGELFF
TRBJ2-7,-,TRBV29-1,-,TGCAGCGCTTGGACAGACTACGAGCAGTACTTC,CSAWTDYEQYF
TRBJ2-5,-,TRBV7-2,-,TGTGCCAGCAGCTTACAGTGGGGGGTTCTGGAGACCCAGTACTTC,CASSLQWGVLETQYF
TRBJ2-5,-,TRBV4-2,-,TGTGCCAGCAGCCAAGATTCGAGTGGGGGGGCCTTGGAGACCCAGTACTTC,CASSQDSSGGALETQYF
TRBJ2-5,-,TRBV7-2,TRBD2,TGTGCCAGCAGATATCAGCGGGGGCCTCAAGAGACCCAGTACTTC,CASRYQRGPQETQYF
TRBJ1-5,-,TRBV10-3,-,TGTGCCATCAGCCGGACAGCAGATCAGCCCCAGCATTTT,CAISRTADQPQHF
TRBJ2-3,-,TRBV25-1,-,TGTGCCAGCAGTGATTTACAGGGCGCCACAGATACGCAGTATTTT,CASSDLQGATDTQYF
TRBJ2-7,-,TRBV6-2/TRBV6-3,-,TGTGCCAGCAGTTACCCAGAATACGAGCAGTACTTC,CASSYPEYEQYF
TRBJ1-3,-,TRBV12-3/TRBV12-4,-,TGTGCCAGCAGCCCAGGGGAACACTCTGGAAACACCATATATTTT,CASSPGEHSGNTIYF
TRBJ1-5,-,TRBV12-3/TRBV12-4,-,TGTGCCAGCAGCCCGTCCGGGGGTAGTAACAATCAGCCCCAGCATTTT,CASSPSGGSNNQPQHF
TRBJ1-4,-,TRBV6-1,-,TGTGCCAGCAGTGAATTTACAAAGAACTATGAAAAACTGTTTTTT,CASSEFTKNYEKLFF
TRBJ2-3,-,TRBV4-2,TRBD2,TGTGCCAGCAGCCAGAGACTAGCTGGGGGCACAGATACGCAGTATTTT,CASSQRLAGGTDTQYF
TRBJ2-4,-,TRBV20-1,-,TGCAGTACGATGAGCGTCCCAGGGCCAAACATTCAGTACTTC,CSTMSVPGPNIQYF
TRBJ2-7,few,TRBV2,TRBD1,TGTGCCAGCATCCCCATGCCCGGGACAGGGGGGTACGAGCAGTACTTC,CASIPMPGTGGYEQYF
TRBJ2-1,few,TRBV5-6,TRBD1,TGTGCCAGCAGCTTCGGGACAGTTTACAATGAGCAGTTCTTC,CASSFGTVYNEQFF
TRBJ2-3,-,TRBV7-8,-,TGTGCCAGCAGCTTAGCGACCCGTTACCCCACAGATACGCAGTATTTT,CASSLATRYPTDTQYF
TRBJ2-5,-,TRBV11-2,TRBD1,TGTGCCAGCAGCCAAGGACAGGGGATCCCAGAGACCCAGTACTTC,CASSQGQGIPETQYF
TRBJ2-5,-,TRBV9,-,TGTGCCAGCAGCCCTCATAAGGAGACCCAGTACTTC,CASSPHKETQYF
TRBJ2-1,-,TRBV7-6,-,TGTGCCAGCAGCTTAGGTCTCCTGTATGAGCAGTTCTTC,CASSLGLLYEQFF
TRBJ2-1,-,TRBV9,TRBD2,TGTGCCAGCAGCGACCGAGCGGGGGGGGATGAGCAGTTCTTC,CASSDRAGGDEQFF
TRBJ2-1,few,TRBV24-1,-,TGTGCCACCGGTTCGGCCGGAAACAATGAGCAGTTCTTC,CATGSAGNNEQFF
TRBJ2-1,-,TRBV10-3,-,TGTGCCATCAGTCTGCCCCCGGACAGTTCTACCTACAATGAGCAGTTCTTC,CAISLPPDSSTYNEQFF
TRBJ2-3,-,TRBV29-1,-,TGCAGCGTTGAGACCTCAGCCCTGGGTACGCAGTATTTT,CSVETSALGTQYF
TRBJ2-4,few,TRBV2,TRBD2,TGTGCCACACGGGAGGAACTTGGGGGAAACATTCAGTACTTC,CATREELGGNIQYF
TRBJ2-3,-,TRBV29-1,TRBD2,TGCAGCTCAGAAGCGGGGGGCAGCACAGATACGCAGTATTTT,CSSEAGGSTDTQYF
TRBJ2-3,-,TRBV29-1,TRBD1,TGCAGCGTAGCGTCAGGGACAGGGCGACAAGATACGCAGTATTTT,CSVASGTGRQDTQYF
TRBJ1-1,once,TRBV27,-,TGTGCCAGCAGTTCCTCGCCAGGGGTGAACACTGAAGCTTTCTTT,CASSSSPGVNTEAFF